This TCR beta chain was observed in a study of blood T cell repertoires in COVID-19. V gave up 4 bases and J gave up 4 bases; unmatched junction bases: 6. Germline CDR1 and CDR2: SGHNT and YYREEE (reference sequence). This CDR3 contains 14 residues. This clone was observed once. In the original workflow: Amplifying reference gene primers gave estimates of nucleated cell counts. Sequencing was performed with immunoSEQ multiplex PCR; in TCRdb, only in-frame clones are kept and a portion is missing. D and trimming come from the DNA, and the V and J calls and clone size come from that table. The sample includes around 300,000 clones, 65% to 90% seen only once; the top ten take around 7.2%.

Sequences were obtained from peripheral blood. The gene calls are TRBV5-4 and TRBJ2-7; 9 bases agree with TRBD1. The receptor was derived from a human donor in a cohort sampled during active COVID-19. Here the CDR3 DNA reads TGTGCCAGCAGCCACACCGGGACAGGGTACGAGCAGTACTTC. It translates to CASSHTGTGYEQYF. Based on the CDR3 plus reference TRBV5-4 and TRBJ2-7, the full variable domain is ETGVTQSPTHLIKTRGQQVTLRCSSQSGHNTVSWYQQALGQGPQFIFQYYREEENGRGNFPPRFSGLQFPNYSSELNVNALELDDSALYLCASSHTGTGYEQYFGPGTRLTVT.